This TCR beta chain stems from a study of OX40 agonist ivuxolimab in advanced cancers. Across the study: Cohort: about 82% men, mean age about 60, aged roughly 20 to 79. Partial response was recorded in three patients: one hepatocellular carcinoma and two cutaneous melanoma cases. Study-level findings and limits: The authors did not determine the antigen specificity of the expanded peripheral T cells.

The CDR3 is 15 residues long. The germline V gene has CDR1 SGHKS and CDR2 YYEKEE (reference sequence). V dropped 6 bases and J dropped 1; count of bases not matched to a gene: 7. The table came from immunoSEQ multiplex PCR; TCRdb's copy has only in-frame clones and leaves some out. This sample has some 57,000 clones; about 90% occur once, and the top ten carry 5.4%. Note on this clone: As yet, its antigen is unknown.

V usage is TRBV5-5 and J usage is TRBJ2-1, with 7 nucleotides matching TRBD2. The sequence was collected from an adult with an advanced solid tumor such as melanoma, head and neck, liver or kidney cancer. Source: CD4+ or CD8+ T cells sorted from blood, taken in a trial of the OX40 agonist ivuxolimab. The CDR3 DNA reads as TGTGCCAGCATGATTAGCGGGCCGTCCTACAATGAGCAGTTCTTC. This codes for CASMISGPSYNEQFF.